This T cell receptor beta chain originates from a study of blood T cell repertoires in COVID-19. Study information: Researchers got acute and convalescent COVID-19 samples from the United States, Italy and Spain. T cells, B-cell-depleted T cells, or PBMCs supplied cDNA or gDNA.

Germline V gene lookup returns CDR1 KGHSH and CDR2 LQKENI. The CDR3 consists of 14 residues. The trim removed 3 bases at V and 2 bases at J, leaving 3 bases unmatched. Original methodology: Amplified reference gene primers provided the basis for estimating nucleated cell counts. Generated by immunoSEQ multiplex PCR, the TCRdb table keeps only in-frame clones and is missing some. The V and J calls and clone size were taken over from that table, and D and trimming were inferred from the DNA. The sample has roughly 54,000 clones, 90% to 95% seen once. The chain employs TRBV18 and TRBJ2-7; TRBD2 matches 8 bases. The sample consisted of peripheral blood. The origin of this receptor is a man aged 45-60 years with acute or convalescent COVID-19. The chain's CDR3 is CASSPTRGAYEQYF. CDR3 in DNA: TGTGCCAGCTCACCGACGCGGGGGGCCTACGAGCAGTACTTC.